The 11 T cell receptor beta chains below all came from one sample that was sequenced in a study of vaccination and CD4 T cells after COVID-19. Cultured CD4+ T cell DNA was sequenced using the Oncomine TCR Beta short-read assay. TCRdb used MiXCR to reprocess the PCR reads, holding one entry per CDR3 protein. Of roughly 15,000 distinct CDR3 sequences listed, around 48% are singletons. Indicated time point: late sampling 161 to 241 days after vaccination in three convalescent patients. Noted treatment: roughly 10-day PBMC culture with coronavirus spike peptide pools or control peptides (ViraFEST assay). Their antigen targets remain unknown. Sequenced material: CD4+ T cells from blood, cultured in vitro, taken about 7 months after SARS-CoV-2 vaccination. The receptors originated from a human donor who had recovered from COVID-19.

The gene calls are TRBV20-1 and TRBJ2-3; 9 bases align to TRBD2. J gave up 4 bases and V 2 bases, and 10 bases lay outside the gene matches. The germline CDR1 and CDR2 sequences are DFQATT and SNEGSKA (reference sequence). The CDR3 totals 16 residues. The DNA of the CDR3 is TGCAGTGCTAGACTTTTTAGCGGGAGCTTGGCAGATACGCAGTATTTT. Amino acids: CSARLFSGSLADTQYF.

This clonotype was counted only a few times. This chain joins TRBV20-1 and TRBJ1-1; D unclear. CDR3 length: 14 amino acids. The germline V and J ends were trimmed by 6 bases and 2 bases, with 16 bases remaining between them. Germline assignment: CDR1 DFQATT and CDR2 SNEGSKA (reference sequence). The CDR3 DNA sequence: TGCAGTGCCCCACCCTCGGGAGGTAACACTGAAGCTTTCTTT. Translating it yields CSAPPSGGNTEAFF.

This clonotype was counted only a few times. The chain is built from TRBV7-9 and TRBJ1-2; D may be TRBD1 (5 bases). This CDR3 comprises 13 residues. Germline V CDR1 and CDR2: SEHNR, FQNEAQ (reference sequence). V was clipped by 3 bases and J by 7 bases, with 12 bases between them. As DNA, the CDR3 is TGTGCCAGCAGCTTGGGGGAGGCCTCTGGCTACACCTTC. Protein: CASSLGEASGYTF.

This chain links TRBV20-1 with TRBJ2-3, with 13 bases aligning to TRBD2. J lost 0 bases, V lost 3 bases, and 0 bases had no gene match. From germline, CDR1 is DFQATT and CDR2 SNEGSKA (reference sequence). The CDR3 runs to 15 residues. DNA for the CDR3: TGCAGTGCTAGGGGACTAGCGGGGAGCACAGATACGCAGTATTTT. Its translation is CSARGLAGSTDTQYF.

Only a few counts were recorded for this clonotype. The J gene is TRBJ2-5, the V gene TRBV7-2; no clear D. Trimming cost V 4 bases and J 1 base, with 10 bases left between them. The CDR3 covers 14 residues. In germline, CDR1 is SGHTA, CDR2 FQGNSA. The CDR3 region has the DNA TGTGCCAGCAGCTCTCAGTTAGGCCAAGAGACCCAGTACTTC. Protein sequence: CASSSQLGQETQYF.

A remark on this clonotype: Likely a read error: the CDR3 ends without its conserved phenylalanine or tryptophan. This chain joins TRBV6-1 and TRBJ2-1; D unresolved. V dropped 3 bases and J dropped 0 bases, with 12 bases sitting between them. CDR3 size: 16 residues. Germline-derived CDR1 and CDR2 are MNHNS and SASEGT. For the CDR3, the DNA is TGTGCCAGCAGTGACGTGGGGTTGAGCTCCTACAATGAGCAGTTCCTC. It encodes CASSDVGLSSYNEQFL.

This clonotype was counted only a few times. The chain employs TRBV4-1 and TRBJ1-5, with a tentative D call TRBD1 (6 bases). The CDR3 loop spans 17 amino acids. CDR1 MGHRA and CDR2 YSYEKL come from the germline V gene. Trimming pared 4 bases from V and 4 bases from J, leaving 20 bases between. CDR3 amino acids: CASSLRTGNLRNQPQHF. The DNA for the CDR3 is TGCGCCAGCAGCCTGCGAACAGGGAACCTTAGGAATCAGCCCCAGCATTTT.

By share, this clonotype counts as medium-sized. The genes are TRBV6-2 or TRBV6-3 and TRBJ2-7, with 8 bases that match TRBD1. With V trimmed by 10 bases and J by 3 bases, 11 bases remained unmatched. CDR3 length: 14 residues. The germline V gene encodes CDR1 MNHEY and CDR2 SVGEGT. The CDR3 DNA sequence: TGTGCCACCCGGGCCCGGGACAGGCGCTACGAGCAGTACTTC. It encodes CATRARDRRYEQYF.

This chain joins TRBV7-9 and TRBJ1-5, with D possibly matching TRBD1 (6 bases). In germline, CDR1 is SEHNR, CDR2 FQNEAQ (reference sequence). The CDR3 extends over 12 amino acids. Trimming took 6 bases from V and 6 from J, leaving 9 bases between them. The CDR3 DNA reads as TGTGCCAGCAGTTTACAGGGTCAGCCCCAGCATTTT. It is translated as CASSLQGQPQHF.

The V and J genes are TRBV10-1 and TRBJ2-3, with D maybe TRBD2 (5 bases). This CDR3 region has 14 residues. The ends were cut back, 8 bases at V and 1 base at J, with 13 bases in the middle. The V gene's germline CDR1 is WNHNN and CDR2 SYGVQD (reference sequence). In nucleotides, the CDR3 is TGCGCCAGCGGACTGAAGGTGGGCACAGATACGCAGTATTTT. This gives the protein CASGLKVGTDTQYF.

This chain links TRBV6-5 with TRBJ2-1; 11 positions match TRBD2. V gave up 1 base and J gave up 6 bases; unmatched junction bases: 8. The CDR3 has 17 amino acids. Germline assignment: CDR1 MNHEY and CDR2 SVGAGI. CDR3 nucleotide sequence: TGTGCCAGCAGTTACTGGTCACTAGCGGGAGAGGTCAATGAGCAGTTCTTC. Its translation is CASSYWSLAGEVNEQFF.